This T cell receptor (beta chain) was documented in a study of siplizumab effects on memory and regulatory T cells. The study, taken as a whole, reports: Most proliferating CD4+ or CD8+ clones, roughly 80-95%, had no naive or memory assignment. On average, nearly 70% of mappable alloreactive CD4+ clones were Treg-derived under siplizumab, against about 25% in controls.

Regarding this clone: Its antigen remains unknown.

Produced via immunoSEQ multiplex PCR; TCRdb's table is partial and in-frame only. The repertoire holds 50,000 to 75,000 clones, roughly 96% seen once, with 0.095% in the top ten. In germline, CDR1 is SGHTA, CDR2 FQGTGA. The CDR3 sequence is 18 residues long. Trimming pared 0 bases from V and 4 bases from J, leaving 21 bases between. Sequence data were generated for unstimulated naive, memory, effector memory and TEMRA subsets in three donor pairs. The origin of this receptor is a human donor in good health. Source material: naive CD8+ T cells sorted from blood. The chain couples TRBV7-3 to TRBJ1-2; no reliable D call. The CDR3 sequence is CASSLTLVAVPYGYGYTF. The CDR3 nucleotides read TGTGCCAGCAGCTTAACCTTGGTCGCCGTCCCCTATGGCTATGGCTACACCTTC.